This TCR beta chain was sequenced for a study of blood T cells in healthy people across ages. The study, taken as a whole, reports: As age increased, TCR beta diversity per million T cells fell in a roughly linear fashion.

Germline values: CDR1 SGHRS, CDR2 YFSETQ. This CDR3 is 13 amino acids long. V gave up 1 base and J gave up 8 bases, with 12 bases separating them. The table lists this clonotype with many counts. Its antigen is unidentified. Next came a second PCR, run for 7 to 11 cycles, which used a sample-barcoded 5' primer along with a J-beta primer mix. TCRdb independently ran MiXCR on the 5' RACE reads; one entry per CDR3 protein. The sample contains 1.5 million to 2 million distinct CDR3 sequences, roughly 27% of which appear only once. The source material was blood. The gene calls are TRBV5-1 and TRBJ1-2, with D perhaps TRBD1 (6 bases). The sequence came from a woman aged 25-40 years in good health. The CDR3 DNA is TGCGCCAGCAGCTTGAACGGGGGCCGGGGCTACACCTTC. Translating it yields CASSLNGGRGYTF. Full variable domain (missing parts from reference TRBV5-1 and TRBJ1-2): KAGVTQTPRYLIKTRGQQVTLSCSPISGHRSVSWYQQTPGQGLQFLFEYFSETQRNKGNFPGRFSGRQFSNSRSEMNVSTLELGDSALYLCASSLNGGRGYTFGSGTRLTVV.